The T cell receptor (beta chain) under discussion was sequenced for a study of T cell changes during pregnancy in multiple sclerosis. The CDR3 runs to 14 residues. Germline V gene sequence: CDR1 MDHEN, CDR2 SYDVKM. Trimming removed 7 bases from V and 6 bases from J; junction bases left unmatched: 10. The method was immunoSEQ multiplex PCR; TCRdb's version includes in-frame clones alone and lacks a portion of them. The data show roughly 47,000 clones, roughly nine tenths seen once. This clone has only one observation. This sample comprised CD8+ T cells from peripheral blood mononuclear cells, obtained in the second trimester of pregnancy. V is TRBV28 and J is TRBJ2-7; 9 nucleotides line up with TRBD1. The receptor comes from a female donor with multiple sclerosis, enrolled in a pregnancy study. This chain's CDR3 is CASNRGQGLGEQYF. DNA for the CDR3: TGTGCCAGCAACAGGGGACAGGGCCTGGGCGAGCAGTACTTC.